The 7 T cell receptor beta chains listed next were all sequenced from one sample in a study of blood T cells in healthy people across ages. A second PCR of 7 to 11 cycles used a sample-barcoded 5' primer and a J-beta primer mix. TCRdb itself ran the 5' RACE reads through MiXCR, one entry per CDR3 protein. Of about 640,000 distinct CDR3 sequences listed, roughly 53% were seen once; the top ten hold roughly 34%. Sequenced material: blood. The receptors shown here come from a man aged 55 to 69 in good health.

The V call is TRBV7-9, the J call TRBJ1-6; 7 bases match TRBD1. The CDR3 length is 16 residues. V gave up 6 bases and J gave up 2 bases; unmatched junction bases: 7. Germline V gene lookup returns CDR1 SEHNR and CDR2 FQNEAQ (reference sequence). The CDR3, as DNA: TGTGCCAGCAGTTACACAGGGGAGACCTATAATTCACCCCTCCACTTT. Its translation is CASSYTGETYNSPLHF. Based on the CDR3 plus reference TRBV7-9 and TRBJ1-6, the full variable domain is DTGVSQNPRHKITKRGQNVTFRCDPISEHNRLYWYRQTLGQGPEFLTYFQNEAQLEKSRLLSDRFSAERPKGSFSTLEIQRTEQGDSAMYLCASSYTGETYNSPLHFGNGTRLTVT.

The chain has TRBV7-3 and TRBJ2-3; 8 positions match TRBD1. V trimming: 1 base; J trimming: 5 bases; junction bases outside the gene matches: 11. The CDR3 sequence is 17 residues long. The V gene's germline CDR1 is SGHTA and CDR2 FQGTGA. The CDR3 region is CASSLNGAGGLGDTQYF. Written as DNA, the CDR3 is TGTGCCAGCAGCTTAAACGGGGCAGGGGGCTTAGGAGATACGCAGTATTTT.

The genes are TRBV20-1 and TRBJ2-7; 8 bases align to TRBD1. J lost 4 bases, V lost 0 bases, and 11 bases had no gene match. This CDR3 spans 16 amino acids. Per germline, CDR1 DFQATT and CDR2 SNEGSKA (reference sequence). The CDR3 DNA is TGCAGTGCTAGAGATCCCCTCGGACAGGGAATTTACGAGCAGTACTTC. Translation: CSARDPLGQGIYEQYF.

The rearrangement joins TRBV29-1 to TRBJ2-3; a weak D match, TRBD2 (7 bases). Germline V gene lookup returns CDR1 SQVTM and CDR2 ANQGSEA. The ends were cut back, 3 bases at V and 2 bases at J, with 27 bases in the middle. This CDR3 contains 19 residues. The CDR3: CSVERGGGRRTGHTDTQYF. DNA of the CDR3: TGCAGCGTTGAGAGGGGCGGGGGCCGCCGAACGGGACACACAGATACGCAGTATTTT.

This rearrangement joins TRBV20-1 to TRBJ2-3; D remains ambiguous. Germline CDR1 reads DFQATT; CDR2 reads SNEGSKA (reference sequence). CDR3 length: 15 amino acids. V shed 0 bases and J shed 1 base, with 11 bases lying between them. This CDR3 reads CSARDQRSGTDTQYF. CDR3 nucleotide sequence: TGCAGTGCTAGAGATCAACGGAGTGGCACAGATACGCAGTATTTT.

This chain connects TRBV10-3 to TRBJ1-6; 9 bases fit TRBD1. The CDR3 sequence is 15 residues long. The V gene's germline CDR1 is ENHRY and CDR2 SYGVKD. V trimming: 2 bases; J trimming: 10 bases; junction bases outside the gene matches: 6. The CDR3 region is CAISERTGDISPLHF. For the CDR3, the DNA is TGTGCCATCAGTGAGAGGACAGGGGACATATCACCCCTCCACTTT.

The rearrangement uses TRBV3-1 and TRBJ2-4; weak D call: TRBD1 (5 bases). Deletions cut 1 base from V and 3 bases from J, with 13 bases between. The CDR3 totals 16 residues. Germline CDR1 reads LGHDT; CDR2 reads YNNKEL (reference sequence). The CDR3 DNA follows: TGTGCCAGCAGCCAAGGGGTGCAAGGGGTCAAAAACATTCAGTACTTC. Residues: CASSQGVQGVKNIQYF.